This is a list of T cell receptor beta chains from one sample in a study of T-cell reconstitution after alpha-beta-depleted transplantation in children. Each CDR3 protein is one row after TCRdb ran MiXCR on the PCR reads. The sample carries about 600,000 distinct CDR3 sequences, 10% to 15% recorded once. Here the sequenced sample was PBMCs, mostly from graft donor cells, taken 360 days after TCRalphabeta/CD19-depleted stem cell transplant. The receptors here all came from a male patient younger than 18 who had a stem cell transplant for acute myeloid leukemia, so the T cells may come from the graft donor. Each CDR3 is given with its conserved first and last residue. The D gene is left open where the match is weak. Clone size appears in some rows only: once, few, many, or a class for an expanded clone.

abundance | j_gene | d_gene | v_gene | CDR3nt | CDR3aa
many | TRBJ2-7 | TRBD2 | TRBV29-1 | TGCAGCGTTGACCGGACTAGCGGAGGCTACGAGCAGTACTTC | CSVDRTSGGYEQYF
many | TRBJ2-1 | TRBD2 | TRBV20-1 | TGCAGTGCTAGCGGGAGGGCCGGGAATGAGCAGTTCTTC | CSASGRAGNEQFF
- | TRBJ1-1 | - | TRBV19 | TGTGCCAGTAGTAAGGAAAATTTGAACACTGAAGCTTTCTTT | CASSKENLNTEAFF
- | TRBJ2-5 | - | TRBV6-5 | TGTGCCAGCAGTGGAGGGGCAGAGACCCAGTACTTC | CASSGGAETQYF
- | TRBJ2-3 | TRBD2 | TRBV5-1 | TGCGCCAGCAGGAACAGACTAGCGGGAGGTATGGGAACGCAGTATTTT | CASRNRLAGGMGTQYF
few | TRBJ2-3 | TRBD2 | TRBV28 | TGTGCCAGCAGTTTATATCGGCTAGCGGGGGTAGGGTACTTAAGCACAGATACGCAGTATTTT | CASSLYRLAGVGYLSTDTQYF
few | TRBJ2-7 | - | TRBV6-2/TRBV6-3 | TGTGCCAGCTTCCGCTCCTTGGCGGCCTCCTACGAGCAGTACTTC | CASFRSLAASYEQYF
many | TRBJ2-1 | TRBD2 | TRBV20-1 | TGCAGTGCTAGTTTCAGCGGGGCCAGCTCCTACAATGAGCAGTTCTTC | CSASFSGASSYNEQFF
many | TRBJ2-1 | TRBD1 | TRBV12-3/TRBV12-4 | TGTGCCAGCAGTTTCCTCGGACCCAGGGGGCTTTACAATGAGCAGTTCTTC | CASSFLGPRGLYNEQFF
- | TRBJ2-7 | - | TRBV7-9 | TGTGCCAGCAGCTTCAAGGGGTACGAGCAGTACTTC | CASSFKGYEQYF
many | TRBJ2-1 | TRBD2 | TRBV4-3 | TGCGCCAGCAGCCAAGATCGGGGACTAAGGGGAACGGATGAGCAGTTCTTC | CASSQDRGLRGTDEQFF
- | TRBJ2-2 | TRBD2 | TRBV7-8 | TGTGCCAGCAGCTTCTTAAGCGGGACGAACACCGGGGAGCTGTTTTTT | CASSFLSGTNTGELFF
- | TRBJ2-7 | - | TRBV6-2/TRBV6-3 | TGTGCCAGCAGTTACAGACCCGGGGCAGGGCGGACCTACGAGCAGTACTTC | CASSYRPGAGRTYEQYF
few | TRBJ2-2 | TRBD1 | TRBV7-6 | TGTGCCAGCAGCTTAGCGGTTCCCACAGGGGCAAGGACCGGGGAGCTGTTTTTT | CASSLAVPTGARTGELFF
many | TRBJ2-2 | TRBD2 | TRBV20-1 | TGCAGTGCTCCGGGACTACCGTTCACCGGGGAGCTGTTTTTT | CSAPGLPFTGELFF
few | TRBJ2-1 | - | TRBV7-9 | TGTGCCAGCAGCTCCTGGGCGAGGGAGGACTCCTACAATGAGCAGTTCTTC | CASSSWAREDSYNEQFF